These T cell receptor beta chains were read from a single sample in a study of T cells in Graves' hyperthyroidism and ophthalmopathy. Each CDR3 protein is one row after TCRdb ran MiXCR on the multiplex PCR reads. The sample lists approximately 530,000 distinct CDR3 sequences, just under 20% seen once, with over 45% in the top ten. Sequencing was carried out using blood. Receptors were obtained from a man aged 40-49 years with Graves' ophthalmopathy. Both conserved end residues are part of each CDR3. A D gene is named only where the DNA matches it firmly. Some rows mark clone size as missing; the rest say once, few, many or name a class of expanded clone.

clone size,D gene,J gene,V gene,CDR3 DNA,CDR3 protein
NA,TRBD1,TRBJ2-2,TRBV29-1,TGCAGCGCTTTCTTCAGGGGGCGTGGAAGGACCGGGGAGCTGTTTTTT,CSAFFRGRGRTGELFF
NA,NA,TRBJ2-7,TRBV5-6,TGTGCCAGCAGCCACGCCCGTGGGGGCCTTCGATCCTACGAGCAGTACTTC,CASSHARGGLRSYEQYF
many,NA,TRBJ2-7,TRBV28,TGTGCCAGCAGTTCGCGAGGACGGACCTCCTACGAGCAGTACTTC,CASSSRGRTSYEQYF
many,TRBD2,TRBJ2-7,TRBV11-2,TGTGCCAGCAGCTCCCTTACTAGCGTCTCTTACGAGCAGTACTTC,CASSSLTSVSYEQYF
many,TRBD1,TRBJ2-1,TRBV6-2/TRBV6-3,TGTGCCAGCAGTCCGGACAGGGGGAACTACAATGAGCAGTTCTTC,CASSPDRGNYNEQFF
NA,TRBD2,TRBJ2-1,TRBV7-6,TGTGCCAGCAGTCGTACAGGGACCGGACTAGCGGGCAATGAGCAGTTCTTC,CASSRTGTGLAGNEQFF
many,NA,TRBJ2-1,TRBV12-5,TGTGCTAGTGGTTTGGGGCAGACAGGCCGGCAGTTCTTC,CASGLGQTGRQFF
few,TRBD2,TRBJ2-5,TRBV20-1,TGCAGTGCTAGAGATGTCTTAGCGGGGCGTCAAGAGACCCAGTACTTC,CSARDVLAGRQETQYF
few,NA,TRBJ1-5,TRBV19,TGTGCCAGTAGTTGGGACTCTTATCAGCCCCAGCATTTT,CASSWDSYQPQHF
NA,NA,TRBJ1-5,TRBV20-1,TGCAGTGCTAGAGATCCCGGCGGGTATAGCAATCAGCCCCAGCATTTT,CSARDPGGYSNQPQHF
few,TRBD2,TRBJ2-3,TRBV9,TGTGCCAGCAGCGTAGAGGCTAGCGGGAGGGCCGATACGCAGTATTTT,CASSVEASGRADTQYF
NA,NA,TRBJ1-1,TRBV7-9,TGTGCCAGCAGCCTAGGTACGGGGGGGCCTGATTGGGCTGAAGCTTTCTTT,CASSLGTGGPDWAEAFF